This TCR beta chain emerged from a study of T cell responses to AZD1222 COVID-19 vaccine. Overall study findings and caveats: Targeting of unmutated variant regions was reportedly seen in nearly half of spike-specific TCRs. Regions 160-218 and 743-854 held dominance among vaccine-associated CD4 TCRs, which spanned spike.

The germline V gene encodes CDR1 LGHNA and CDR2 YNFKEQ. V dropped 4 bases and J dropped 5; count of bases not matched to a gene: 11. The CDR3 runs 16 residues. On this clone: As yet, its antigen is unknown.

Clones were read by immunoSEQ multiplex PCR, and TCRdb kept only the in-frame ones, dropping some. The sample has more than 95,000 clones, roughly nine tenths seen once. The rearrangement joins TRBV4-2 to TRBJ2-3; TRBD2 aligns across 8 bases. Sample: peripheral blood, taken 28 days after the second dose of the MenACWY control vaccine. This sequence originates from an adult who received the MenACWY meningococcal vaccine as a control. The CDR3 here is CASSLRASGGEDTQYF. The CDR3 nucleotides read TGTGCCAGCAGCCTCAGAGCCAGCGGGGGAGAAGATACGCAGTATTTT.